This T cell receptor (beta chain) was recovered during a study of OX40 agonist ivuxolimab in advanced cancers. J gave up 2 bases and V 2 bases, and 7 bases lay outside the gene matches. Germline CDR1 reads SGHTA; CDR2 reads FQGNSA. The CDR3 extends over 17 amino acids. Study-wide results and caveats: Compared with CD4+, CD8+ T cells on average had more expanded clones.

This clone has just one count. Its antigen is not known. Repertoires were generated with immunoSEQ multiplex PCR, while TCRdb's copy carries only in-frame clones and drops some. Of around 70,000 clones listed, roughly 88% are singletons. Specimen: CD4+ or CD8+ T cells sorted from blood, collected in a trial of the OX40 agonist ivuxolimab. The rearrangement uses TRBV7-2 and TRBJ2-5, with 11 bases aligning to TRBD2. The clonotype originates from an adult with an advanced solid tumor such as melanoma, head and neck, liver or kidney cancer. CDR3 in amino acids: CASSLKWGLAEQETQYF. For the CDR3, the DNA is TGTGCCAGCAGCTTAAAGTGGGGACTAGCGGAGCAAGAGACCCAGTACTTC.